The clone carrying this TCR beta chain was counted ten times or more. The CDR3 spans 15 residues. V gave up 5 bases and J gave up 0 bases, with 10 bases separating them. Per germline, CDR1 MNHEY and CDR2 SMNVEV (reference sequence). This sample was included in a study of early T cells in non-severe SARS-CoV-2 infection. TCRdb fed the 5' RACE reads into MiXCR, producing one record per CDR3 protein. In the table there are approximately 48,000 distinct CDR3 sequences, 7.5% to 10% of which are singletons. The material sequenced was whole blood. The genes are TRBV27 and TRBJ2-2, with no clear D. The receptor was derived from an adult who was a healthcare worker with PCR-confirmed SARS-CoV-2 infection or an uninfected control (not recorded which). CDR3 residues: CASSTTNANTGELFF. DNA of the CDR3: TGTGCCAGCAGTACCACAAACGCGAACACCGGGGAGCTGTTTTTT.